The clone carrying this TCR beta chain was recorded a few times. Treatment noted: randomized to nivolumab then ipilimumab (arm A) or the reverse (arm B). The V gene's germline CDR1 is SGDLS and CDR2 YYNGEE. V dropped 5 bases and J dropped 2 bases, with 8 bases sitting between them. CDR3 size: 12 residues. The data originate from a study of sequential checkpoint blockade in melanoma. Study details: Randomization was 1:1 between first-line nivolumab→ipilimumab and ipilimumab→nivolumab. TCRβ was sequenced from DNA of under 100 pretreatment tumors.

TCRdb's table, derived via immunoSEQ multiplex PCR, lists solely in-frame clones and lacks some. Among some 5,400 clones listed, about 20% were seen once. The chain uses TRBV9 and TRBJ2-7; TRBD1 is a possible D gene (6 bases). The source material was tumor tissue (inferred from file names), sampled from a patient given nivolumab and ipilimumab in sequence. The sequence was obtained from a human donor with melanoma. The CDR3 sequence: CASSGDTYEQYF. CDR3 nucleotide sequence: TGTGCCAGCAGTGGGGACACCTACGAGCAGTACTTC.